Described below is a single T cell receptor beta chain sequence and its context. Its antigen is still unknown. Treatment described: oral pan-JAK inhibitor, 5-10 mg twice daily. The study team obtained lesional scalp punch biopsies and peripheral blood from alopecia areata patients. The source of the sample is a study of CD8+ T cells in alopecia areata. Study-level results: Lesional tissue from the scalp (especially in alopecia totalis/universalis) showed higher clonality than normal scalp.

In each case, RNA was isolated and then reverse transcribed into cDNA as the sequencing template. The method was immunoSEQ multiplex PCR; TCRdb's version includes in-frame clones alone and lacks a portion of them. The repertoire holds 200,000 to 250,000 clones, 64% seen once, with around 4% in the top ten. This sequence originates from a human donor with alopecia areata. The sequenced sample was CD4+ T cells sorted from blood, obtained at week 4, from a patient treated with tofacitinib.

CDR3 sequence: CASSQDTTRGVMDTQYF. CDR3 DNA sequence: TGCGCCAGCAGCCAAGATACAACTCGTGGCGTGATGGATACGCAGTATTTT. The chain uses TRBV4-1 and TRBJ2-3; D is uncertain. Trimming stripped 0 bases from V and 6 bases from J, with 19 bases between. CDR1 and CDR2 (germline): MGHRA, YSYEKL. This CDR3 spans 17 amino acids.